This TCR beta chain derives from a study of CD8 T cells in ankylosing spondylitis. General study results and limits: Matched synovial fluid from ankylosing spondylitis patients was reported to be enriched for disease-linked clones. One TCR beta motif, made up of roughly eight highly homologous variants, appeared characteristic of ankylosing spondylitis blood. Peripheral blood samples showed relatively rare disease-linked clones, and these clones were CD8+.

In its sample, this clonotype was seen many times. The antigen remains undetermined. V was pared by 5 bases and J by 5 bases, with 13 bases between. This CDR3 is 14 amino acids long. Libraries for TCR beta were made by quantitative 5'-RACE with molecular barcodes. Each CDR3 protein gets one entry after TCRdb re-called the 5' RACE reads with MiXCR. The table shows some 840,000 distinct CDR3 sequences, with roughly 10% occurring only once. This chain uses TRBV12-3 or TRBV12-4 with TRBJ2-1; D is undetermined. Sequencing was done on a sample of blood, either unsorted or a sorted T cell fraction (not recorded which). The receptor comes from a male donor with ankylosing spondylitis. CDR3 protein: CASSRADANNEQFF. Written as DNA, the CDR3 is TGTGCCAGCAGTCGGGCGGATGCGAACAATGAGCAGTTCTTC.